This TCR beta chain was sequenced for a study of human T cells and chemical hapten exposure. The germline V gene encodes CDR1 SGHRS and CDR2 YFSETQ. The CDR3 is 15 amino acids. V lost 3 bases to trimming and J lost 4 bases, with 15 bases between them. Specified time point: patch test 1, 2 weeks after DPC sensitization. Regarding treatment: therapeutic diphenylcyclopropenone sensitization with weekly scalp DPC. Blood, whole and unfractionated, served as the source for total RNA extraction. TCRdb passed the RACE reads through MiXCR, listing each CDR3 protein once. The sample records roughly 50,000 distinct CDR3 sequences, 11% being singletons. Only a few counts were recorded for this clonotype. The antigen remains undetermined. Points from the study as a whole: Expanded TCR counts at PT1 were positively correlated with the patch test score. Versus controls, expanded TCRs had significantly more large CDR3 similarity clusters.

The clonotype comes from a woman between 40 and 50 years old with alopecia areata. Some clones in this sample may be carry-over from other donors' samples. V gene TRBV5-1 combines with J gene TRBJ2-3; possibly TRBD1 for D (7 bases). The sample consisted of whole blood, taken in connection with sensitization to the hapten diphenylcyclopropenone (DPC). CDR3 region: CASSSRGASPDTQYF. The CDR3 coding sequence is TGCGCCAGCAGCTCCAGGGGGGCCTCGCCAGATACGCAGTATTTT.